This T cell receptor beta chain was captured by sequencing in a study of cytomegalovirus exposure and HLA in healthy donors. Regarding the study as a whole: Versus the roughly 670-donor mean, an Asian-associated ancestry cluster reportedly showed fewer N-insertions in a later analysis. In a later analysis, DRB1 alleles had the most associated TCRs; HLA-C alleles the fewest.

Concerning this clone itself: Its antigen remains unknown.

CDR3 length: 15 amino acids. Germline CDR1 reads KGHSY; CDR2 reads FQNENV. V was clipped by 2 bases and J by 5 bases, with 12 bases between them. The PCR used 60 Vbeta and 13 Jbeta primers. Libraries were prepared by immunoSEQ multiplex PCR; TCRdb keeps only in-frame clonotypes and omits some of them. Seen here are about 160,000 clones, roughly 88% observed once, and the top ten hold 1.5% to 1.7%. Sequencing was performed on PBMCs. This sequence was found in a woman in her late teens or twenties in good health and CMV-seronegative. The chain couples TRBV16 to TRBJ1-4; no clear D. The CDR3 loop reads CASSQKQLKNEKLFF. The CDR3 region has the DNA TGTGCCAGCAGCCAAAAACAGCTGAAGAATGAAAAACTGTTTTTT.